A few counts support the clone carrying this T cell receptor (beta chain). This sample was included in a study of cytomegalovirus exposure and HLA in healthy donors. About the research overall: An early data release held around 80 million unique TCRs from HLA-typed donors.

A multiplex PCR was run with 60 Vbeta primers and 13 Jbeta primers. The assay was immunoSEQ multiplex PCR, and TCRdb's table has in-frame clones only and misses some. The table records 150,000 to 200,000 clones, about 9% of them present only once. The V end was cut by 6 bases, the J end by 7 bases, with 19 bases between. Germline V gene lookup returns CDR1 MGHRA and CDR2 YSYEKL. The CDR3 totals 15 residues. The chain links TRBV4-1 to TRBJ2-4, with D maybe TRBD1 (5 bases). The source material was PBMCs. The origin of this receptor is a woman aged 25 to 39 in good health and CMV-seropositive. The CDR3 here is CASRDPARAINIQYF. The CDR3 DNA is TGCGCCAGCAGGGACCCGGCCAGGGCAATTAACATTCAGTACTTC.